This is a list of T cell receptor beta chains from one sample in a study of blood T cell repertoires in COVID-19. Sequenced by immunoSEQ multiplex PCR; TCRdb stores in-frame clones only, minus some. Here the sample spans under 65,000 clones, around nine tenths being singletons. Sequenced material: peripheral blood. Receptors originate from a woman aged 55-70 years with COVID-19, enrolled during active disease. The CDR3 runs from the conserved cysteine through the conserved F or W. D genes are given only for firm matches. The size field is filled for only some rows; it gives once, few, many or a size class.

j_call v_call clone_size d_call cdr3_nt cdr3_aa
TRBJ2-3 TRBV7-2 - TRBD2 TGTGCCAGCAGCTTAGTTCCGGCGGGAGGCACAGATACGCAGTATTTT CASSLVPAGGTDTQYF
TRBJ2-3 TRBV2 - - TGTGCCAGCAGTCTTGTGGATACGCAGTATTTT CASSLVDTQYF
TRBJ2-5 TRBV5-1 - TRBD1 TGCGCCAGCAGCCAGGATACCGGGACAGCTTCTTCGACCCAGTACTTC CASSQDTGTASSTQYF
TRBJ2-7 TRBV6-6 - - TGTGCCAGCAGCTTAGGACAAAGCGTTTACGAGCAGTACTTC CASSLGQSVYEQYF
TRBJ2-7 TRBV6-6 once TRBD2 TGTGCCACGTCCCCGCTAGCGGGAGTCACCGGGGAGCAGTACTTC CATSPLAGVTGEQYF
TRBJ2-4 TRBV5-4 once - TGTGCCAGCAGCGACACAGGGAAAAACATTCAGTACTTC CASSDTGKNIQYF
TRBJ1-1 TRBV5-1 - - TGCGCCAGCAGCTTGGTCCCGGGAGGGACTGAAGCTTTCTTT CASSLVPGGTEAFF
TRBJ1-6 TRBV28 - TRBD1 TGTGCCAGCAGTCCCGGGACAGGGGAAGTTTCACCCCTCCACTTT CASSPGTGEVSPLHF
TRBJ2-7 TRBV19 medium-sized - TGTGCCAGTAGTAGGGGAGCTTCTTACGAGCAGTACTTC CASSRGASYEQYF
TRBJ1-1 TRBV14 - TRBD1 TGTGCCAGCAGCCCAGTCGTAGTACAACCGGGACAGTCATCGAAGAGGGCTGAAGCTTTCTTT CASSPVVVQPGQSSKRAEAFF
TRBJ2-7 TRBV11-3 - - TGTGCCAGCAGCTTATTCACCGGGGCCTACGAGCAGTACTTC CASSLFTGAYEQYF
TRBJ2-3 TRBV29-1 - TRBD1 TGCAGCGTATCGGACAGGGGGCCAATAGATACGCAGTATTTT CSVSDRGPIDTQYF
TRBJ2-7 TRBV6-5 - - TGTGCCAGCAGTTACCGGGGAAGGGAGCAGTACTTC CASSYRGREQYF
TRBJ2-1 TRBV7-9 - TRBD2 TGTGCCAGCAGCATCCCTAGCGGCAATGAGCAGTTCTTC CASSIPSGNEQFF
TRBJ1-4 TRBV28 once - TGTGCCAGCAGTTTATATGTTCCAGACTCAACTAATGAAAAACTGTTTTTT CASSLYVPDSTNEKLFF
TRBJ1-2 TRBV3-1/TRBV3-2 - - TGTGCCAGCAGCCAAGACCTAGGGGATAACTATGGCTACACCTTC CASSQDLGDNYGYTF
TRBJ1-5 TRBV6-2/TRBV6-3 - TRBD1 TGTGCCAGCAGTAACACAGGGGGCCGAGGTCGTCATCAGCCCCAGCATTTT CASSNTGGRGRHQPQHF
TRBJ2-1 TRBV11-3 - - TGTGCCAGCAGCTTAGGCAGGCCCAATGAGCAGTTCTTC CASSLGRPNEQFF
TRBJ2-1 TRBV28 - TRBD2 TGTGCCAGCAGTCCATGGGGGGGGTCCTACAATGAGCAGTTCTTC CASSPWGGSYNEQFF
TRBJ2-1 TRBV2 - TRBD2 TGTGCCAGCACAACCGGGACTAGCGAAGATGAGCAGTTCTTC CASTTGTSEDEQFF
TRBJ2-3 TRBV6-4 - TRBD2 TGTGCCAGCAGTGACCGGTCGGGGGGTGGGGATACGCAGTATTTT CASSDRSGGGDTQYF
TRBJ2-7 TRBV4-1 - TRBD1 TGCGCCAGCAGCCAAGGAGACAGGGGGTACCCCTACGAGCAGTACTTC CASSQGDRGYPYEQYF
TRBJ1-5 TRBV6-5 - - TGTGCCAGCAGTTCTGGCGGGCCCCAGCATTTT CASSSGGPQHF
TRBJ2-7 TRBV30 - TRBD1 TGTGCCTGGAGTGTTACCGGGACAGGGGGCGTGCAGTACTTC CAWSVTGTGGVQYF
TRBJ2-7 TRBV5-1 - - TGCGCCAGCAGAGACAGGATAGGACCCTACGAGCAGTACTTC CASRDRIGPYEQYF
TRBJ2-3 TRBV9 - - TGTGCCAGCAGCGTAGTCGGGGGCACAGATACGCAGTATTTT CASSVVGGTDTQYF
TRBJ2-1 TRBV6-6 - TRBD2 TGTGCCAGCGGTCGAGGGGGTGGTAGCGGGAGGCTACGATGGGAGCAGTTCTTC CASGRGGGSGRLRWEQFF
TRBJ2-3 TRBV18 - - TGTGCCAGCTCACCTTTTTCTAGCGCCAGCACAGATACGCAGTATTTT CASSPFSSASTDTQYF
TRBJ2-3 TRBV6-5 - - TGTGCCAGCAGCCTGTTCGGTACGCAGTATTTT CASSLFGTQYF
TRBJ1-5 TRBV15 medium-sized - TGTGCCACCAGCATTGATCTACAGGGAGCTCAGCCCCAGCATTTT CATSIDLQGAQPQHF
TRBJ2-3 TRBV2 few - TGTGCCAGCAGTCGACCGTTGGAGGATACGCAGTATTTT CASSRPLEDTQYF
TRBJ2-4 TRBV2 - TRBD2 TGTGCTAGCAGGGAGCGGGAGGCGGTAGGGCAAAACATTCAGTACTTC CASREREAVGQNIQYF
TRBJ2-2 TRBV27 once - TGTGCCAGCAGTTTATCGATAGCCACCGGGGAGCTGTTTTTT CASSLSIATGELFF